This TCR beta chain was recovered during a study of circulating tumor DNA in untreated peripheral T-cell lymphoma. Whole-study findings and limits: Tumor-specific clonotypes were found in less than 85% of patients.

Tumor tissue was collected at baseline, before treatment began. V dropped 4 bases and J dropped 6 bases, with 18 bases sitting between them. The germline gives CDR1 SQVTM, CDR2 ANQGSEA. This CDR3 is built from 14 residues. Some clones are missing from TCRdb's copy, which holds only in-frame ones; the method was immunoSEQ multiplex PCR. The sample holds thousands of clones, around 74% seen once. As for this clone: Its target is not known.

The material sequenced was tumor tissue. The receptor comes from a human donor with peripheral T-cell lymphoma. This chain links TRBV29-1 with TRBJ2-5, with TRBD1 as a possible D gene (6 bases). DNA of the CDR3: TGCAGCGTTGGGCAGGGGAAAGGATCCAAGACCCAGTACTTC. This gives the protein CSVGQGKGSKTQYF.